A selection of T cell receptor beta chains follows, all from one sample in a study of T-cell reconstitution after alpha-beta-depleted transplantation in children. One entry per CDR3 protein, called by TCRdb with MiXCR from the PCR reads. The sample has about 200,000 distinct CDR3 sequences; about a sixth are singletons. The sample in question was PBMCs, mostly from graft donor cells, obtained 360 days after TCRalphabeta/CD19-depleted stem cell transplant. These receptors all stem from a male patient between 2 and 9 years old who had a stem cell transplant for acute lymphoblastic leukemia, so the T cells may come from the graft donor. Each CDR3 is given with its conserved first and last residue. The order of the fields is CDR3 length, V gene, J gene, CDR3 protein.

13	TRBV29-1	TRBJ2-7	CSVGTGGRNEQYF
13	TRBV20-1	TRBJ2-7	CSARVDGAYEQYF
14	TRBV28	TRBJ1-4	CASSLLLETVKLFF
14	TRBV10-3	TRBJ1-5	CAIRQGGEDQPQHF
16	TRBV12-3/TRBV12-4	TRBJ2-3	CASTSETGDSTDTQYF
15	TRBV28	TRBJ2-7	CASSLWAGTRNEQYF
18	TRBV6-5	TRBJ2-7	CASSYSRGGFSSSYEQYF
16	TRBV4-3	TRBJ1-1	CASSPQDVVEVTEAFF
14	TRBV5-1	TRBJ2-1	CASSVTLSYNEQFF
13	TRBV12-3/TRBV12-4	TRBJ1-1	CASSSRGYTEAFF
16	TRBV6-4	TRBJ1-2	CASSDSTGGGTNGYTF
17	TRBV5-6	TRBJ2-5	CASSLAPRGGYQETQYF
13	TRBV29-1	TRBJ2-5	CSVPTSGRETQYF
17	TRBV20-1	TRBJ2-3	CSARDRPLLAGADTQYF
14	TRBV5-1	TRBJ1-1	CASSLAEGYTEAFF
14	TRBV7-2	TRBJ2-5	CASSLWRGQETQYF
14	TRBV29-1	TRBJ2-1	CSVGLAGLYNEQFF
14	TRBV10-3	TRBJ1-1	CAISDRELNTEAFF
14	TRBV11-3	TRBJ2-1	CASSRGGERHEQFF
16	TRBV9	TRBJ2-3	CASSPLPLAATDTQYF
13	TRBV12-3/TRBV12-4	TRBJ1-1	CASILGGDTEAFF
14	TRBV27	TRBJ2-7	CASSLTGPSYEQYF
13	TRBV20-1	TRBJ2-7	CSARGTGSYEQYF
14	TRBV25-1	TRBJ2-7	CASSDHRGLGEQYF
15	TRBV5-1	TRBJ1-1	CASSPLDSRNTEAFF
20	TRBV4-2	TRBJ2-1	CASSLNQASGGLSKEDEQFF
12	TRBV29-1	TRBJ2-5	CSAGQVEETQYF
18	TRBV3-1	TRBJ2-3	CASSPTPLRGGSADTQYF
13	TRBV20-1	TRBJ2-7	CSATDSKIYEQYF
15	TRBV29-1	TRBJ2-1	CSVETSEGSYNEQFF
14	TRBV28	TRBJ2-7	CASQWEGTTDEQYF
13	TRBV10-3	TRBJ2-5	CAIGGRDRETQYF
15	TRBV7-2	TRBJ1-4	CASSSRQGAPEKLFF
12	TRBV30	TRBJ2-7	CAWSPQGYEQYF
15	TRBV20-1	TRBJ2-7	CSARVGGTSTYEQYF
13	TRBV10-3	TRBJ2-1	CAISVRIANEQFF
14	TRBV12-3/TRBV12-4	TRBJ2-5	CASSKTGNQETQYF
16	TRBV28	TRBJ1-5	CASTPDGGPKNQPQHF
18	TRBV12-3/TRBV12-4	TRBJ1-3	CASSASRDREGTGNTIYF
15	TRBV30	TRBJ2-2	CAWSVRRANTGELFF
15	TRBV5-8	TRBJ1-2	CASSLGLSGVDGYTF
15	TRBV4-2	TRBJ2-1	CASSQDQLWGNEQFF
13	TRBV20-1	TRBJ2-7	CSASRDGSTEQYF
13	TRBV10-3	TRBJ2-5	CAISDIAQETQYF
16	TRBV4-1	TRBJ1-6	CASSQDRTNYNSPLHF
15	TRBV10-3	TRBJ2-7	CAISDGTGSQDEQYF
15	TRBV10-2	TRBJ2-1	CASREAGSPYNEQFF
14	TRBV7-6	TRBJ2-5	CASSPPPGQETQYF
15	TRBV6-2/TRBV6-3	TRBJ2-3	CASSYQGRGQDTQYF
19	TRBV10-3	TRBJ2-3	CAISESFGQGADGTDTQYF
16	TRBV7-3	TRBJ2-6	CASSRELSSGANVLTF